The 20 T cell receptor beta chains presented below share a single source sample, sequenced in a study of T cells in Graves' hyperthyroidism and ophthalmopathy. Using RNA transcripts as the source, TCR beta CDR3 regions were amplified. HTBI primers were employed in a first-round RT-PCR of the TCR CDR3. TCRdb re-analysed the multiplex PCR reads in MiXCR, keeping a single row per CDR3 protein. This sample has more than 300,000 distinct CDR3 sequences, with around 18% found just once. The specimen sequenced was blood. The receptors come from a man aged 18 to 29 with Graves' ophthalmopathy.

This clonotype was seen more than once but under ten times. The gene calls are TRBV11-1 and TRBJ2-5; D perhaps matches TRBD2 (6 bases). Trimming cost V 5 bases and J 5 bases, with 21 bases left between them. This CDR3 contains 16 residues. Germline lookup yields CDR1 SGHAT and CDR2 FQDESV (reference sequence). CDR3 DNA sequence: TGTGCCAGCAGCCCCCTAGACAGAGTAGCGGAGGAGACCCAGTACTTC. It codes for CASSPLDRVAEETQYF.

This clonotype was seen at least ten times. The chain joins TRBV3-1 to TRBJ1-5; 7 bases are shared with TRBD1. This CDR3 has 14 residues. Trimming took 1 base from V and 5 from J; bases not matched to a gene: 2. The germline V gene has CDR1 LGHDT and CDR2 YNNKEL (reference sequence). The CDR3 reads CASSQVTGDQPQHF. CDR3 bases: TGTGCCAGCAGCCAAGTCACAGGGGATCAGCCCCAGCATTTT.

The chain combines TRBV24-1 with TRBJ2-1, with D possibly TRBD1 on 7 matching bases. This CDR3 has 16 residues. Germline V CDR1 and CDR2: KGHDR, SFDVKD. Trimming took 1 base from V and 5 from J, leaving 14 bases between them. The CDR3 DNA reads as TGTGCCACCAGTGATTTAGGAGGGGGCGACAACAATGAGCAGTTCTTC. Protein product: CATSDLGGGDNNEQFF.

The rearrangement uses TRBV13 and TRBJ2-7; either TRBD1 or TRBD2 may fit D (5 bases each). The germline V gene encodes CDR1 PRHDT and CDR2 FYEKMQ (reference sequence). The CDR3 totals 16 residues. V was shortened by 5 bases and J by 2 bases, with 19 bases between the two germline ends. CDR3 coding DNA: TGTGCCAGCAGCGCCCCGGACTTTAGGGGAACCTACGAGCAGTACTTC. Translation gives CASSAPDFRGTYEQYF.

This chain joins TRBV29-1 and TRBJ1-4, with 9 bases lining up with TRBD1. There are 13 residues in the CDR3. Unmatched junction bases numbered 5, after V lost 4 bases and J lost 8 bases. From germline, CDR1 is SQVTM and CDR2 ANQGSEA. CDR3 loop: CSVADRGGEKLFF. The DNA for the CDR3 is TGCAGCGTTGCGGACAGGGGCGGCGAAAAACTGTTTTTT.

This clonotype was picked up many times. The chain links TRBV6-6 to TRBJ2-7; 10 bases line up with TRBD1. Looked up from germline, CDR1 is MNHNY and CDR2 is SVGAGI (reference sequence). This CDR3 comprises 14 residues. Trimming at V came to 2 bases and at J to 5 bases, leaving 3 bases not matched to a gene. In DNA, the CDR3 is TGTGCCAGCAGTTACGACAGGGGGCGACACGAGCAGTACTTC. Translation gives CASSYDRGRHEQYF.

With respect to this clonotype: Here the CDR3 omits its conserved ending phenylalanine or tryptophan, so a read error is the likely source. This sequence joins TRBV28 and TRBJ2-5; D is uncertain. The CDR3 runs to 14 residues. Between the trimmed V and J ends, which lost 2 bases and 2 bases, there was a span of 9 bases. Germline-derived CDR1 and CDR2 are MDHEN and SYDVKM. CDR3 sequence (DNA): TGTGCCAGCAGTTTAGCTGGGATTCAAGAGACCCAGTACCTC. This sequence encodes CASSLAGIQETQYL.

The rearrangement uses TRBV20-1 and TRBJ1-5; D not resolved. The CDR3 sequence is 15 residues long. Trimming took 5 bases from V and 3 from J, leaving 17 bases between them. Germline CDR1 DFQATT, CDR2 SNEGSKA (reference sequence). The CDR3 is CSASISPAANQPQHF. The CDR3, as DNA: TGCAGTGCTTCGATCTCTCCGGCCGCCAATCAGCCCCAGCATTTT.

The chain combines TRBV28 with TRBJ2-4, with D perhaps being TRBD1 or TRBD2 (5 bases each). Germline V gives CDR1 MDHEN, CDR2 SYDVKM. With 4 bases removed from V and 0 bases from J, the gap between germline ends came to 13 bases. The CDR3 covers 16 residues. DNA for the CDR3: TGTGCCAGCAGTTGGGGGACGGAACTAGCCAAAAACATTCAGTACTTC. It translates to CASSWGTELAKNIQYF.

This clonotype was recorded at least ten times. The chain is built from TRBV2 and TRBJ1-1; TRBD1 matches 7 bases. The CDR3 sequence is 14 residues long. Germline V CDR1 and CDR2: SNHLY, FYNNEI. V lost 6 bases, J lost 0 bases, and 4 bases stayed unmatched. CDR3 in amino acids: CASRLQGMNTEAFF. CDR3 DNA sequence: TGTGCCAGCAGGTTACAGGGGATGAACACTGAAGCTTTCTTT.

CDR3 in DNA: TGTGCCAGCAGCCAGGACAGGATCACCGGGGAGCTGTTTTTT. It translates to CASSQDRITGELFF. This chain connects TRBV14 to TRBJ2-2; TRBD1 agrees at 7 bases. Germline CDR1 SGHDN, CDR2 FVKESK. The CDR3 has 14 amino acids. Trimming removed 3 bases from V and 4 bases from J; junction bases left unmatched: 2.

This clonotype turned up a few times. The chain carries TRBV6-1 and TRBJ2-3; D may correspond to TRBD1 or TRBD2 (5 bases each). Germline values: CDR1 MNHNS, CDR2 SASEGT. The CDR3 has 17 amino acids. The germline V and J ends were trimmed by 7 bases and 1 base, with 21 bases remaining between them. This CDR3 reads CASKQGAFYRRTDTQYF. CDR3 sequence (DNA): TGTGCCAGCAAGCAGGGAGCTTTTTATCGACGCACAGATACGCAGTATTTT.

This clonotype was observed many times. The gene calls are TRBV6-2 or TRBV6-3 and TRBJ2-7, with 11 bases identical to TRBD1. The CDR3 has 18 residues. Germline CDR1 and CDR2: MNHEY and SVGEGT. The V segment lost 6 bases and the J segment 5 bases; nucleotides outside the gene matches: 18. The CDR3 DNA sequence: TGTGCCAGCAGAACCCCCTCCCCCGGGACAGGGGGGGACCACGAGCAGTACTTC. Residues: CASRTPSPGTGGDHEQYF.

This clonotype has ten or more counts. The chain couples TRBV28 to TRBJ2-5; D is tentatively TRBD1 or TRBD2 (5 bases each). Between the trimmed V and J ends, which lost 6 bases and 2 bases, there was a span of 10 bases. CDR1 is MDHEN and CDR2 is SYDVKM in the germline V gene. CDR3 length: 13 amino acids. The DNA for the CDR3 is TGTGCCAGCAGACCCGGGACGCAAGAGACCCAGTACTTC. It specifies CASRPGTQETQYF.

The sample holds many counts of this clonotype. The chain is built from TRBV5-1 and TRBJ1-2; possible D gene TRBD1, 6 bases. V was shortened by 0 bases and J by 3 bases, with 15 bases between the two germline ends. CDR1 is SGHRS and CDR2 is YFSETQ in the germline V gene. This CDR3 has 16 residues. CDR3 residues: CASSLGHVQGDYGYTF. The DNA of the CDR3 is TGCGCCAGCAGCTTGGGCCATGTACAGGGTGACTATGGCTACACCTTC.

This clonotype was counted at least ten times. J is TRBJ1-5 and V is TRBV11-2; 10 positions agree with TRBD1. This CDR3 is built from 15 residues. CDR1 SGHAT and CDR2 FQNNGV come from the germline V gene. The V segment lost 5 bases and the J segment 1 base; nucleotides outside the gene matches: 2. The CDR3 protein is CASSRTGGSNQPQHF. The CDR3 bases are TGTGCCAGCAGCCGGACAGGGGGAAGCAATCAGCCCCAGCATTTT.

A few counts support this clonotype. The rearrangement uses TRBV29-1 and TRBJ1-2, with 10 bases matching TRBD1. Germline assignment: CDR1 SQVTM and CDR2 ANQGSEA. The CDR3 is 13 amino acids. With V trimmed by 6 bases and J by 3 bases, 4 bases remained unmatched. The CDR3 is CSVPGTGDYGYTF. CDR3 nucleotide sequence: TGCAGCGTCCCCGGGACAGGGGACTATGGCTACACCTTC.

As concerns this clonotype: This may arise from a read error, as a much more abundant clone is one base away. The chain carries TRBV12-3 or TRBV12-4 and TRBJ2-5; 11 nucleotides agree with TRBD2. The CDR3 has 17 amino acids. With V trimmed by 7 bases and J by 7 bases, 17 bases remained unmatched. In nucleotides, the CDR3 is TGTGCCAGCAAACCCCGGACTAGCGGGCCGCGACACGGGACCCAGTACTTC. It yields the protein CASKPRTSGPRHGTQYF.

This chain uses TRBV6-1 with TRBJ2-1, with TRBD2 matching 11 bases. CDR3 size: 14 residues. The trim removed 10 bases at V and 6 bases at J, leaving 8 bases unmatched. Germline V gene data show CDR1 as MNHNS and CDR2 as SASEGT. DNA for the CDR3: TGTGCCACCCATGCCGGGACTAGCGGCAATGAGCAGTTCTTC. Translation gives CATHAGTSGNEQFF.

Only a few counts were recorded for this clonotype. A much more abundant neighbour one base away suggests this may be a read error. V is TRBV5-1 and J is TRBJ2-3, with D perhaps matching TRBD1 (5 bases). The CDR3 runs 14 residues. Trimming cost V 0 bases and J 2 bases, with 7 bases left between them. Per the germline V gene, CDR1 is SGHRS and CDR2 is YFSETQ. The CDR3 DNA is TGCGCCAGCAGCTTGGACAGGTTCACAGATACGCAGTATTTT. Translated, it gives CASSLDRFTDTQYF. The full variable domain, completed using reference TRBV5-1 and TRBJ2-3, is KAGVTQTPRYLIKTRGQQVTLSCSPISGHRSVSWYQQTPGQGLQFLFEYFSETQRNKGNFPGRFSGRQFSNSRSEMNVSTLELGDSALYLCASSLDRFTDTQYFGPGTRLTVL.